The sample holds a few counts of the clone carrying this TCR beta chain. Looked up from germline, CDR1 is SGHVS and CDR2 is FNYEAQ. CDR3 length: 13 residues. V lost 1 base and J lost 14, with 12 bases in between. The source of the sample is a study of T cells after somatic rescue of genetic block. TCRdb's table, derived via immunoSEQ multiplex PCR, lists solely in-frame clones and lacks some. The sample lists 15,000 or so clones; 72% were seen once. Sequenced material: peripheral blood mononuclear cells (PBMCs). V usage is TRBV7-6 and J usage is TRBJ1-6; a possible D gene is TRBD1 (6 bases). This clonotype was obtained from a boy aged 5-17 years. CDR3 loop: CASSLGVGGTLHF. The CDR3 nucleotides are TGTGCCAGCAGCTTAGGAGTCGGGGGCACCCTCCACTTT. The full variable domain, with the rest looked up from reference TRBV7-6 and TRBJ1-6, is GAGVSQSPRYKVTKRGQDVALRCDPISGHVSLYWYRQALGQGPEFLTYFNYEAQQDKSGLPNDRFSAERPEGSISTLTIQRTEQRDSAMYRCASSLGVGGTLHFGNGTRLTVT.